This is a list of T cell receptor beta chains from one sample in a study of T cell responses to AZD1222 COVID-19 vaccine. Here immunoSEQ multiplex PCR was the method, and the copy in TCRdb shows in-frame clones only, minus some. The sample consists of some 150,000 clones, approximately 91% of them appearing once. The input for sequencing was peripheral blood, taken 28 days after the second AZD1222 dose. Receptors were obtained from an adult who received the AZD1222 COVID-19 vaccine. CDR3s include the opening cysteine and the closing phenylalanine or tryptophan. A D gene is named only where the DNA matches it firmly. Only some rows state a clone size, as once, few, many or a class for expanded clones.

j_call v_call d_call clone_size cdr3_aa cdr3_nt
TRBJ1-3 TRBV25-1 . . CASSESQWDTIYF TGTGCCAGCAGTGAATCTCAGTGGGACACCATATATTTT
TRBJ1-4 TRBV7-9 . . CASSLKGQPTTNEKLFF TGTGCCAGCAGCTTAAAGGGACAACCTACAACTAATGAAAAACTGTTTTTT
TRBJ1-1 TRBV2 . . CASGIGGGTEAFF TGTGCCAGCGGCATCGGAGGGGGCACTGAAGCTTTCTTT
TRBJ1-2 TRBV18 . . CASSPPTNYGYTF TGTGCCAGCTCACCACCGACGAACTATGGCTACACCTTC
TRBJ1-1 TRBV7-2 . once CASSLVGSGARGADTEAFF TGTGCCAGCAGCTTAGTCGGATCGGGGGCGCGAGGGGCGGACACTGAAGCTTTCTTT
TRBJ2-1 TRBV24-1 TRBD2 . CATSDPLAGGDNEQFF TGTGCCACCAGTGATCCACTAGCGGGAGGGGATAATGAGCAGTTCTTC
TRBJ1-1 TRBV25-1 . once CASSEYGGGRTEAFF TGTGCCAGCAGTGAATACGGCGGAGGGAGGACTGAAGCTTTCTTT
TRBJ2-3 TRBV18 . . CASSPEMGGDTQYF TGTGCCAGCTCCCCCGAGATGGGGGGAGATACGCAGTATTTT
TRBJ1-1 TRBV13 . . CASSLGVRGTEAFF TGTGCCAGCAGCTTAGGAGTCCGGGGCACTGAAGCTTTCTTT
TRBJ2-2 TRBV30 TRBD1 . CACRQGDTGELFF TGTGCCTGCAGACAGGGTGACACCGGGGAGCTGTTTTTT
TRBJ2-1 TRBV7-3 TRBD2 . CASSPGGGNNEQFF TGTGCCAGCAGCCCGGGAGGGGGGAACAATGAGCAGTTCTTC
TRBJ1-5 TRBV3-1/TRBV3-2 . . CASSQQHQPQHF TGTGCCAGCAGCCAACAGCATCAGCCCCAGCATTTT
TRBJ1-3 TRBV7-9 . . CASIEGGAPSGNTIYF TGTGCCAGCATAGAAGGGGGGGCCCCCTCTGGAAACACCATATATTTT
TRBJ1-2 TRBV6-1 TRBD1 . CASSDSLQGTGDYGYTF TGTGCCAGCAGTGATTCCCTACAGGGGACAGGGGACTATGGCTACACCTTC
TRBJ1-4 TRBV29-1 TRBD1 . CSVDIGQGAVKLFF TGCAGCGTTGACATTGGTCAGGGGGCAGTAAAACTGTTTTTT
TRBJ2-7 TRBV11-1 . few CASSTTGSTYEQYF TGTGCCAGCAGCACCACGGGGTCAACCTACGAGCAGTACTTC
TRBJ2-1 TRBV7-9 . . CASSLELSYNEQFF TGTGCCAGCAGCTTGGAGCTCTCCTACAATGAGCAGTTCTTC
TRBJ2-7 TRBV15 TRBD2 . CATSEPGLAVSYEQYF TGTGCCACCAGCGAGCCGGGACTAGCGGTCTCCTACGAGCAGTACTTC
TRBJ1-3 TRBV5-1 . . CASSLVIGSTIYF TGCGCCAGCAGCTTGGTCATCGGGTCCACCATATATTTT
TRBJ2-1 TRBV9 TRBD1 . CASSVTSGQYNEQFF TGTGCCAGCAGCGTAACCTCGGGACAGTACAATGAGCAGTTCTTC
TRBJ1-1 TRBV28 TRBD1 . CASSSGTGHEAFF TGTGCCAGCAGTTCCGGGACAGGGCATGAAGCTTTCTTT
TRBJ2-1 TRBV4-1 . . CASSPIHGVSSYNEQFF TGCGCCAGCAGCCCTATCCATGGGGTAAGCTCCTACAATGAGCAGTTCTTC
TRBJ1-4 TRBV28 . . CASSPGSAERVQKLFF TGTGCCAGCAGTCCCGGTTCGGCCGAACGGGTACAAAAACTGTTTTTT
TRBJ2-5 TRBV7-8 . . CASSPQGRETQYF TGTGCCAGCAGCCCACAGGGTCGGGAGACCCAGTACTTC
TRBJ2-6 TRBV6-1 TRBD1 . CASSEPGQVISGANVLTF TGTGCCAGCAGTGAACCGGGACAGGTAATCTCTGGGGCCAACGTCCTGACTTTC
TRBJ1-3 TRBV6-5 . . CASSSPKEGNTIYF TGTGCCAGCAGTTCCCCAAAGGAAGGAAACACCATATATTTT
TRBJ2-1 TRBV18 . . CASSPLGRDWQFF TGTGCCAGCTCACCCCTTGGAAGGGACTGGCAGTTCTTC
TRBJ2-7 TRBV6-5 TRBD1 . CASSTFRDSYEQYF TGTGCCAGCAGCACCTTCCGGGACAGCTACGAGCAGTACTTC
TRBJ2-7 TRBV15 . . CATSRDQGTYEQYF TGTGCCACCAGCAGAGACCAGGGAACCTACGAGCAGTACTTC
TRBJ1-3 TRBV3-1/TRBV3-2 . . CASSRSRASGNTIYF TGTGCCAGCAGCCGTTCTCGCGCCTCTGGAAACACCATATATTTT
TRBJ1-5 TRBV7-9 . . CASSLGQIGSNQPQHF TGTGCCAGCAGCTTAGGACAAATTGGGAGCAATCAGCCCCAGCATTTT
TRBJ1-3 TRBV5-1 . . CASSPGLGNTIYF TGCGCCAGCAGCCCCGGGCTTGGAAACACCATATATTTT
TRBJ1-3 TRBV6-2/TRBV6-3 . . CASSYGNTGNTIYF TGTGCCAGCAGTTATGGGAACACTGGAAACACCATATATTTT
TRBJ1-3 TRBV18 . . CASSPFARGDSGNTIYF TGTGCCAGCTCACCATTTGCCAGGGGAGACTCTGGAAACACCATATATTTT
TRBJ2-7 TRBV14 . once CASSLMTATSYEQYF TGTGCCAGCAGCCTGATGACAGCGACTTCCTACGAGCAGTACTTC
TRBJ1-5 TRBV7-2 . . CASSLLSGGTNQPQHF TGTGCCAGCAGCTTATTATCGGGAGGGACTAATCAGCCCCAGCATTTT
TRBJ2-7 TRBV11-2 . . CASSSYYEQYF TGTGCCAGCAGCTCTTACTACGAGCAGTACTTC
TRBJ2-7 TRBV2 . . CASSPWGSRDEQYF TGTGCCAGCAGCCCTTGGGGTTCGAGGGACGAGCAGTACTTC
TRBJ1-5 TRBV18 . . CASSHLLPRRQREGEWSNQPQHF TGTGCCAGCTCTCACCTCCTTCCCCGGAGACAGAGAGAGGGTGAGTGGAGCAATCAGCCCCAGCATTTT
TRBJ2-7 TRBV6-1 . . CASSEVDFTYEQYF TGTGCCAGCAGTGAAGTTGACTTCACCTACGAGCAGTACTTC
TRBJ1-6 TRBV6-1 . . CASSEPLESFSYNSPLHF TGTGCCAGCAGTGAGCCCCTGGAATCCTTCTCCTATAATTCACCCCTCCACTTT
TRBJ2-1 TRBV29-1 TRBD2 . CSVHQASGSPYNEQFF TGCAGCGTCCACCAGGCTAGCGGAAGCCCCTACAATGAGCAGTTCTTC
TRBJ2-7 TRBV18 TRBD1 few CASSPGTGVVLYEQYF TGTGCCAGCTCACCAGGGACAGGGGTGGTACTCTACGAGCAGTACTTC
TRBJ2-1 TRBV18 . . CASSPFTGVSGEQFF TGTGCCAGCTCACCTTTCACGGGAGTCAGTGGTGAGCAGTTCTTC